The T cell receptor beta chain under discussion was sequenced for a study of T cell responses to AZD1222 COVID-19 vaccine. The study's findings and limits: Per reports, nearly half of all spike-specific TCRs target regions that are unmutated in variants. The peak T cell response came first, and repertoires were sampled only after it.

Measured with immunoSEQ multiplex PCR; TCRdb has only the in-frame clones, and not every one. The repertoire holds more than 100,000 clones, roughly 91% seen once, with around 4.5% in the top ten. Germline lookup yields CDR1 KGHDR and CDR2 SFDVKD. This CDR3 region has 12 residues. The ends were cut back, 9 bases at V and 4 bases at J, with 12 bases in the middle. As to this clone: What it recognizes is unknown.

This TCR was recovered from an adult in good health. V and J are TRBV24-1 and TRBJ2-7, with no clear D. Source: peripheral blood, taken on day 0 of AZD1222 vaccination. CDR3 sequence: CATFGSWYEQYF. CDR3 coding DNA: TGTGCCACCTTCGGATCGTGGTACGAGCAGTACTTC.